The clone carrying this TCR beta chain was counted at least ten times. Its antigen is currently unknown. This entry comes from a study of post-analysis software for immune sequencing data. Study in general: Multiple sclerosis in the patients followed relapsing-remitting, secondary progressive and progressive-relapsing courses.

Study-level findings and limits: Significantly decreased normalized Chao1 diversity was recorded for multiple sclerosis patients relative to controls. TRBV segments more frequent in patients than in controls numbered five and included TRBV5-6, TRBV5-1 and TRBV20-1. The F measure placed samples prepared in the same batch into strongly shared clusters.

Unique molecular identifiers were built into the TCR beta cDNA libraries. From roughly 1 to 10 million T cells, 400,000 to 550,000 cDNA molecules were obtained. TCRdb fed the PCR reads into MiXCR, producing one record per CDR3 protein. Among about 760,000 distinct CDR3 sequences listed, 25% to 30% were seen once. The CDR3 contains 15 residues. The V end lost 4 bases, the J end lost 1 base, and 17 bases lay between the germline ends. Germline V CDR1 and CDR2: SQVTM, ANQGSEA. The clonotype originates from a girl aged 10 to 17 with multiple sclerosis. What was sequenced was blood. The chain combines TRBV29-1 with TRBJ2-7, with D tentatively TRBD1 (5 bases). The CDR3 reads CSVVRWAGPSYEQYF. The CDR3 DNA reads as TGCAGCGTTGTCCGTTGGGCAGGGCCTTCCTACGAGCAGTACTTC.